This is a list of T cell receptor beta chains from one sample in a study of T cells in Graves' hyperthyroidism and ophthalmopathy. MiXCR, applied by TCRdb to the multiplex PCR reads, yields one record per CDR3 protein. The table records approximately 590,000 distinct CDR3 sequences, roughly 14% of them present only once. The sequenced material came from blood. The receptor set was obtained from a woman aged 25 to 39 with Graves' hyperthyroidism. Each CDR3 is given with its conserved first and last residue. The D gene is left open where the match is weak. Clone size, where shown, is once, few, many, or a class for clones that have expanded.

CDR3 DNA	CDR3 protein	J gene	CDR3 length	D gene	V gene	clone size
TGCAGCACACTAGCGGGCTACGAGCAGTACTTC	CSTLAGYEQYF	TRBJ2-7	11	TRBD2	TRBV20-1	many
TGCAGTGCTAGAGATCCTGGAGGAGCAGATACGCAGTATTTT	CSARDPGGADTQYF	TRBJ2-3	14	.	TRBV20-1	.
TGTGCCTCCCACGCAGAAGCGAACACCGGGGAGCTGTTTTTT	CASHAEANTGELFF	TRBJ2-2	14	.	TRBV2	many
TGTGCCAGCAGCTTACCGAACTCGATTGGCCACGAGCAGTACTTC	CASSLPNSIGHEQYF	TRBJ2-7	15	.	TRBV7-9	.
TGTGCCAGCAGTTACTCGGGACAGGGGGCAGAAAAACTGTTTTTT	CASSYSGQGAEKLFF	TRBJ1-4	15	TRBD1	TRBV6-5	.
TGTGCCACCAGCAGAGCTGCGGGGAACTCCTACGAGCAGTACTTC	CATSRAAGNSYEQYF	TRBJ2-7	15	.	TRBV15	.
TGTGCCTGGAGTGGTTCCGGTGGGGTTTTGTACGAGCAGTACTTC	CAWSGSGGVLYEQYF	TRBJ2-7	15	.	TRBV30	few
TGTGCCAGCAGTTCCCAGACGGTTGAAGCTTTCTTT	CASSSQTVEAFF	TRBJ1-1	12	.	TRBV28	many
TGTGCCAGCAGCTTATTCGGGAATCCGCAAGAGACCCAGTACTTC	CASSLFGNPQETQYF	TRBJ2-5	15	.	TRBV11-2	many
TGTGCCAGCAGTCCTACGAGACTAGTGAGGGAGACCCAGTACTTC	CASSPTRLVRETQYF	TRBJ2-5	15	.	TRBV12-3/TRBV12-4	many
TGTGCCAGCAGCCAAGAATGGAGACTAGGATCCTACAATGAGCAGTTCTTC	CASSQEWRLGSYNEQFF	TRBJ2-1	17	.	TRBV3-1	many
TGTGCCAGCAGCCAAGAGGACAACACAGATACGCAGTATTTT	CASSQEDNTDTQYF	TRBJ2-3	14	.	TRBV4-2	many
TGTGCCAGCAGCGTATCTTTCCAAGAGACCCAGTACTTC	CASSVSFQETQYF	TRBJ2-5	13	.	TRBV9	.
TGTGCCAGCTCACCAGGACAGGTGCGCGAGCAGTACTTC	CASSPGQVREQYF	TRBJ2-7	13	TRBD1	TRBV18	.
TGTGCCAGCAGTGAGGACGGCAATCAGCCCCAGCATTTT	CASSEDGNQPQHF	TRBJ1-5	13	.	TRBV2	many
TGTGCCAGCAGCCAAGTGTCTTTGGTGACAACTAATGAAAAACTGTTTTTT	CASSQVSLVTTNEKLFF	TRBJ1-4	17	.	TRBV4-2	.